The clone carrying this T cell receptor (beta chain) was recorded only once. The CDR3 sequence is 15 residues long. Germline CDR1 KGHSH, CDR2 LQKENI. The ends lost 5 bases at V and 0 bases at J; junction bases unmatched: 3. Authors' methods: Nucleated cell number was recorded as an estimate derived from reference gene primer amplification. Profiling relied on immunoSEQ multiplex PCR, and the TCRdb table lists in-frame clones only, not all of them. V and J calls and clone size follow that table, whereas D and trimming were derived from the DNA. The data contain 60,000 to 85,000 clones, 60% to 85% of them singletons. This specimen comes from a study of blood T cell repertoires in COVID-19. Study details: Samples of COVID-19 (acute and convalescent) were obtained from the United States, Italy and Spain. Sources were T cells, B-cell-depleted T cells, or PBMCs; the material itself was cDNA or gDNA.

This chain connects TRBV18 to TRBJ1-1, with 10 positions matching TRBD1. The sample comprised peripheral blood. The TCR sequence derives from a man aged 65 to 79 with acute or convalescent COVID-19. CDR3 protein: CASSTGQGLNTEAFF. As DNA, the CDR3 is TGTGCCAGCTCAACGGGACAGGGGTTGAACACTGAAGCTTTCTTT.